The 8 T cell receptor beta chains presented below share a single source sample, sequenced in a study of shared clonotypes between healthy human individuals. Selected positively for CCR7 and CD45RO-negative, naive CD8 cells excluded terminally differentiated effector memory CD45RA+ cells. TCRdb's table, derived via immunoSEQ multiplex PCR, lists solely in-frame clones and lacks some. The sample includes under 1 million clones, 85% to 95% seen only once; the top ten take around 24%. What was sequenced was naive CD8+ T cells sorted from blood. The receptors stem from a man aged 30 to 45 in good health.

The chain links TRBV6-1 to TRBJ2-5, with D perhaps matching TRBD1 (6 bases). Germline CDR1 MNHNS, CDR2 SASEGT. The CDR3 has 16 residues. V lost 3 bases and J 0 bases, leaving 14 bases between the germline ends. The CDR3 sequence: CASSDRDKLHQETQYF. The CDR3 DNA reads TGTGCCAGCAGTGACCGGGACAAGCTTCACCAAGAGACCCAGTACTTC.

This clone has a single count. V and J are TRBV25-1 and TRBJ2-3; D gene uncertain. Per the germline V gene, CDR1 is MGHDK and CDR2 is SYGVNS. Trimming left V 4 bases short and J 6 bases short, with 11 bases between. There are 13 residues in the CDR3. CDR3 residues: CASSVGPHDTQYF. CDR3 coding DNA: TGTGCCAGCAGTGTTGGGCCCCACGATACGCAGTATTTT.

J is TRBJ2-2 and V is TRBV7-3, with 8 bases that match TRBD2. Trimming took 0 bases from V and 5 from J; bases not matched to a gene: 2. The CDR3 is 15 residues long. The V gene's germline CDR1 is SGHTA and CDR2 FQGTGA. In DNA form, the CDR3 reads TGTGCCAGCAGCTTAACTAGCGGGATGACCGGGGAGCTGTTTTTT. Protein product: CASSLTSGMTGELFF.

The chain links TRBV10-2 to TRBJ2-7; 13 nucleotides agree with TRBD2. Trimming took 7 bases from V and 0 from J; bases not matched to a gene: 6. Germline V lookup: CDR1 WSHSY, CDR2 SAAADI. The CDR3 totals 16 residues. CDR3 residues: CASKGLAGDSSYEQYF. DNA for the CDR3: TGCGCCAGCAAAGGACTAGCGGGGGATAGCTCCTACGAGCAGTACTTC.

The chain couples TRBV12-5 to TRBJ1-2; TRBD1 might be the D (6 bases). Germline lookup yields CDR1 LGHNT and CDR2 FRNRAP. V was cut by 3 bases and J by 6 bases, with 11 bases left in between. This CDR3 contains 13 residues. The CDR3 coding sequence is TGTGCTAGTGGTTTCAGGACAGTCGATGGCTACACCTTC. This translates into CASGFRTVDGYTF.

The gene calls are TRBV27 and TRBJ2-1, with no clear D. V was pared by 5 bases and J by 8 bases, with 16 bases between. CDR1 is MNHEY and CDR2 is SMNVEV in the germline V gene (reference sequence). This CDR3 contains 14 residues. DNA of the CDR3: TGTGCCAGCAGTCATACTGACTTCGTACATGAGCAGTTCTTC. It codes for CASSHTDFVHEQFF.

The rearrangement links TRBV19 to TRBJ2-1; TRBD2 agrees at 9 bases. Trimming at V came to 10 bases and at J to 8 bases, leaving 18 bases not matched to a gene. The CDR3 runs 16 residues. Germline V CDR1 and CDR2: LNHDA, SQIVND (reference sequence). CDR3 region: CATGGTSLVLFDEQFF. The CDR3 nucleotides are TGTGCCACAGGGGGGACTAGCCTGGTTCTTTTCGATGAGCAGTTCTTC.

The rearrangement joins TRBV7-2 to TRBJ2-7; D is perhaps TRBD1 or TRBD2 (6 bases each). CDR3 size: 15 residues. V was shortened by 1 base and J by 1 base, with 11 bases between the two germline ends. The V gene's germline CDR1 is SGHTA and CDR2 FQGNSA. The CDR3 here is CASSLGGDTSYEQYF. Written as DNA, the CDR3 is TGTGCCAGCAGCTTAGGGGGGGACACATCCTACGAGCAGTACTTC.